A single sample is the source of the 10 T cell receptor beta chains below, sequenced in a study of neoadjuvant nivolumab and ipilimumab in lung cancer. This table comes from immunoSEQ multiplex PCR, and its TCRdb copy is limited to in-frame clones, with some not included. The profile shows about 13,000 clones, approximately 95% of them singletons. Sample: peripheral blood, taken after neoadjuvant nivolumab, alone or with ipilimumab, at or shortly before surgery. Receptors originate from an adult with non-small cell lung cancer.

The chain joins TRBV19 to TRBJ1-5, with 7 bases matching TRBD1. Germline CDR1 is LNHDA and CDR2 is SQIVND (reference sequence). This CDR3 has 14 amino acids. The V segment lost 5 bases and the J segment 6 bases; nucleotides outside the gene matches: 7. The CDR3: CASSLQTGSQPQHF. The CDR3 region has the DNA TGTGCCAGTAGTCTGCAGACAGGGAGTCAGCCCCAGCATTTT.

This clone came up once. The CDR3 region is CSAEIRRTDGYTF. The CDR3 DNA reads as TGCAGCGCCGAAATAAGGCGGACCGATGGCTACACCTTC. The V gene is TRBV29-1, the J gene TRBJ1-2, with D hard to call. The CDR3 runs 13 residues. V lost 7 bases and J 6 bases, leaving 18 bases between the germline ends. The germline gives CDR1 SQVTM, CDR2 ANQGSEA.

This chain connects TRBV5-4 to TRBJ2-2; no firm D call. The germline CDR1 and CDR2 sequences are SGHNT and YYREEE (reference sequence). Trimming stripped 4 bases from V and 1 base from J, with 8 bases between. The CDR3 runs 14 residues. CDR3 sequence: CASSDPRNTGELFF. CDR3 nucleotide sequence: TGTGCCAGCAGCGATCCCAGGAACACCGGGGAGCTGTTTTTT.

The chain uses TRBV27 and TRBJ2-1; D is undetermined. The length of the CDR3 is 12 residues. Per the germline V gene, CDR1 is MNHEY and CDR2 is SMNVEV (reference sequence). V lost 6 bases and J 4 bases, leaving 7 bases between the germline ends. The CDR3 loop reads CASSPKYNEQFF. The CDR3 region has the DNA TGTGCCAGCAGCCCGAAGTACAATGAGCAGTTCTTC.

The gene calls are TRBV5-4 and TRBJ1-3, with 9 bases fitting TRBD1. Germline trimming cut 0 bases from V and 7 bases from J; bases unmatched to any gene: 5. The CDR3 totals 15 residues. Germline values: CDR1 SGHNT, CDR2 YYREEE (reference sequence). The CDR3 DNA reads as TGTGCCAGCAGCTTGGCACAGGGGGCAGACAACACCATATATTTT. Translated: CASSLAQGADNTIYF. The variable domain in full, completed from reference TRBV5-4 and TRBJ1-3, reads ETGVTQSPTHLIKTRGQQVTLRCSSQSGHNTVSWYQQALGQGPQFIFQYYREEENGRGNFPPRFSGLQFPNYSSELNVNALELDDSALYLCASSLAQGADNTIYFGEGSWLTVV.

V gene TRBV11-1 combines with J gene TRBJ2-3, with D possibly TRBD2 on 6 matching bases. The germline V gene encodes CDR1 SGHAT and CDR2 FQDESV (reference sequence). The CDR3 is made up of 15 amino acids. V was pared by 2 bases and J by 0 bases, with 9 bases between. Here the CDR3 reads CASSLYGTSTDTQYF. The CDR3 DNA reads as TGTGCCAGCAGCTTATACGGGACTAGCACAGATACGCAGTATTTT. The entire variable domain, with the rest obtained from reference TRBV11-1 and TRBJ2-3, is as follows: EAEVAQSPRYKITEKSQAVAFWCDPISGHATLYWYRQILGQGPELLVQFQDESVVDDSQLPKDRFSAERLKGVDSTLKIQPAELGDSAMYLCASSLYGTSTDTQYFGPGTRLTVL.

V gene TRBV7-8 combines with J gene TRBJ2-5; 7 bases are shared with TRBD2. V dropped 6 bases and J dropped 5; count of bases not matched to a gene: 6. The CDR3 has 13 residues. Germline assignment: CDR1 SGHVS and CDR2 FQNEAQ. Here the CDR3 DNA reads TGTGCCAGCAGAAGGGGAGGGTTGGAGACCCAGTACTTC. Translated, it gives CASRRGGLETQYF.

Notes on this clone: One end of the junction varies from germline; a read error may be responsible. The rearrangement uses TRBV7-2 and TRBJ1-2; D is unclear. This CDR3 is built from 13 residues. Germline V gene lookup returns CDR1 SGHTA and CDR2 FQGNSA. CDR3 region: CATSLPVNYGYTF. DNA for the CDR3: TGTGCCACCAGCTTACCAGTAAACTATGGCTACACCTTC. Full variable domain (rest looked up from reference TRBV7-2 and TRBJ1-2): GAGVSQSPSNKVTEKGKDVELRCDPISGHTALYWYRQSLGQGLEFLIYFQGNSAPDKSGLPSDRFSAERTGGSVSTLTIQRTQQEDSAVYLCATSLPVNYGYTFGSGTRLTVV.

This clone was found a few times. The V call is TRBV14, the J call TRBJ1-4; perhaps TRBD1 as D (6 bases). Looked up from germline, CDR1 is SGHDN and CDR2 is FVKESK. The length of the CDR3 is 17 residues. Trimming pared 1 base from V and 4 bases from J, leaving 16 bases between. CDR3 sequence reads: CASSQGQAPTLNEKLFF. The CDR3 DNA sequence: TGTGCCAGCAGCCAAGGACAGGCCCCGACACTTAATGAAAAACTGTTTTTT.

The V and J genes are TRBV30 and TRBJ1-5; D perhaps matches TRBD1 (5 bases). Germline V lookup: CDR1 GTSNPN, CDR2 SVGIG (reference sequence). Trimming left V 5 bases short and J 0 bases short, with 11 bases between. This CDR3 spans 14 amino acids. CDR3: CAWDRQFSNQPQHF. The CDR3 DNA sequence: TGTGCCTGGGACCGACAGTTTAGCAATCAGCCCCAGCATTTT.